A single sample gave rise to the 16 T cell receptor beta chains below, sequenced in a study of vaccination and CD4 T cells after COVID-19. Treatment indicated: roughly ten-day PBMC culture with coronavirus spike peptide pools or control peptides (ViraFEST assay). Their antigen targets remain unknown. At the Johns Hopkins FTIC core, DNA taken from cultured CD4+ T cells was sequenced by way of the Oncomine TCR Beta short-read assay. TCRdb re-analysed the PCR reads in MiXCR, keeping a single row per CDR3 protein. This table holds roughly 20,000 distinct CDR3 sequences, around two thirds found once. The sample consisted of CD4+ T cells from blood, cultured in vitro, taken before SARS-CoV-2 vaccination. All receptors come from a human donor who received a COVID-19 vaccine.

This sequence joins TRBV19 and TRBJ1-2; possibly TRBD1 for D (5 bases). Germline V gene data show CDR1 as LNHDA and CDR2 as SQIVND (reference sequence). Trimming cost V 6 bases and J 7 bases, with 12 bases left between them. The CDR3 has 12 residues. The CDR3 spells CASSIDSSGYTF. In DNA, the CDR3 is TGTGCCAGTAGCATTGACAGTTCTGGCTACACCTTC.

The chain couples TRBV7-9 to TRBJ2-2, with 9 bases lining up with TRBD2. The CDR3 is made up of 15 amino acids. J was trimmed by 4 bases and V by 5 bases; bases with no gene match: 5. Germline V gene lookup returns CDR1 SEHNR and CDR2 FQNEAQ (reference sequence). The CDR3 DNA reads as TGTGCCAGCAGCCCGGGACTAGCACCCACCGGGGAGCTGTTTTTT. Its protein is CASSPGLAPTGELFF.

This clonotype was seen a handful of times. The rearrangement uses TRBV6-5 and TRBJ1-4, with 10 bases matching TRBD1. This CDR3 has 17 residues. V was pared by 2 bases and J by 7 bases, with 10 bases of the junction left unmatched. Germline V gives CDR1 MNHEY, CDR2 SVGAGI. CDR3 DNA sequence: TGTGCCAGCAGTTACAGAGGGGACAGGGGTTCGGGTGAAAAACTGTTTTTT. This encodes CASSYRGDRGSGEKLFF.

In this sample, this clonotype turned up once. The V and J genes are TRBV7-2 and TRBJ1-5; 7 nucleotides line up with TRBD1. CDR1 and CDR2 from the germline V gene are SGHTA and FQGNSA. Losses at the gene ends were 1 base for V and 3 bases for J; bases not matched to a gene: 6. The CDR3 extends over 16 amino acids. CDR3 sequence: CASSLEGGQNNQPQHF. As DNA, the CDR3 is TGTGCCAGCAGCTTAGAGGGGGGACAGAACAATCAGCCCCAGCATTTT.

The gene calls are TRBV20-1 and TRBJ2-7; 10 bases align to TRBD2. This CDR3 contains 15 residues. The junction had 6 bases not matched to a gene; V was cut back by 1 base and J by 3 bases. Germline CDR1 and CDR2: DFQATT and SNEGSKA (reference sequence). The CDR3 bases are TGCAGTGCTAGAGCCCTAGCGGGGGCCCGCTACGAGCAGTACTTC. It encodes CSARALAGARYEQYF.

This clonotype showed up just a few times. The chain recombines TRBV25-1 with TRBJ2-3; TRBD2 aligns across 8 bases. The CDR3 has 13 amino acids. V was pared by 2 bases and J by 8 bases, with 3 bases of the junction left unmatched. Germline CDR1 is MGHDK and CDR2 is SYGVNS. The chain's CDR3 is CASSEAGLATQYF. CDR3 in DNA: TGTGCCAGCAGTGAAGCCGGACTAGCTACGCAGTATTTT.

The chain recombines TRBV19 with TRBJ1-2; 7 bases line up with TRBD1. Germline CDR1 is LNHDA and CDR2 is SQIVND (reference sequence). The CDR3 spans 15 residues. Trimming took 3 bases from V and 4 from J; bases not matched to a gene: 8. The CDR3 region has the DNA TGTGCCAGTAGTATGGGGACAGAAGACCCCTATGGCTACACCTTC. Its translation is CASSMGTEDPYGYTF.

This sequence joins TRBV20-1 and TRBJ2-7, with 13 bases aligning to TRBD2. This CDR3 has 15 amino acids. The germline V gene has CDR1 DFQATT and CDR2 SNEGSKA (reference sequence). V trimming: 3 bases; J trimming: 2 bases; junction bases outside the gene matches: 4. The DNA of the CDR3 is TGCAGTGCTAGGCGAACTAGCGGGGGGGCCTACGAGCAGTACTTC. It yields the protein CSARRTSGGAYEQYF.

This sequence joins TRBV10-3 and TRBJ2-3; D not resolved. Germline V gives CDR1 ENHRY, CDR2 SYGVKD. The CDR3 loop spans 13 amino acids. The V end lost 7 bases, the J end lost 4 bases, and 12 bases lay between the germline ends. CDR3 nucleotide sequence: TGTGCCATCAAATCTCGCCCCCCAGATACGCAGTATTTT. This encodes CAIKSRPPDTQYF.

The V call is TRBV6-1, the J call TRBJ2-5; 10 bases align to TRBD1. V trimming: 5 bases; J trimming: 4 bases; junction bases outside the gene matches: 7. Germline lookup yields CDR1 MNHNS and CDR2 SASEGT. This CDR3 region has 15 residues. The CDR3 DNA follows: TGTGCCAGCAGTCCTGACAGGGGGCCAGGAGAGACCCAGTACTTC. Encoded protein: CASSPDRGPGETQYF.

The chain employs TRBV2 and TRBJ2-5, with D maybe TRBD2 (6 bases). The V end lost 5 bases, the J end lost 4 bases, and 11 bases lay between the germline ends. Germline V gives CDR1 SNHLY, CDR2 FYNNEI. This CDR3 comprises 13 residues. The CDR3, as DNA: TGTGCCAGCAGTCTAGCGAGGGGAGAGACCCAGTACTTC. It yields the protein CASSLARGETQYF.

V usage is TRBV2 and J usage is TRBJ2-5; 7 bases fit TRBD1. This CDR3 comprises 15 residues. Germline CDR1 is SNHLY and CDR2 is FYNNEI. J was trimmed by 4 bases and V by 4 bases; bases with no gene match: 9. CDR3 coding DNA: TGTGCCAGCAGTGCTACAGGGGTAGGCCGAGAGACCCAGTACTTC. It encodes CASSATGVGRETQYF.

This clonotype was observed a few times. This chain connects TRBV20-1 to TRBJ1-2, with D hard to call. The CDR3 consists of 13 residues. Germline V gene sequence: CDR1 DFQATT, CDR2 SNEGSKA (reference sequence). The V end lost 4 bases, the J end lost 4 bases, and 13 bases lay between the germline ends. CDR3 amino acids: CSAKDWAGYGYTF. CDR3 coding DNA: TGCAGTGCTAAGGACTGGGCTGGCTATGGCTACACCTTC.

The chain employs TRBV14 and TRBJ2-3; the D gene is possibly TRBD2 (6 bases). The germline V gene encodes CDR1 SGHDN and CDR2 FVKESK. The CDR3 is made up of 16 amino acids. The V end was cut by 5 bases, the J end by 8 bases, with 23 bases between. The CDR3 spells CASSVSLAGLFGTQYF. For the CDR3, the DNA is TGTGCCAGCAGCGTCTCACTAGCAGGTCTCTTCGGTACGCAGTATTTT.

The rearrangement links TRBV7-2 to TRBJ1-2, with a tentative D call TRBD1 (5 bases). The germline gives CDR1 SGHTA, CDR2 FQGNSA. The V and J ends lost 8 bases and 8 bases respectively, with 18 bases between them. The CDR3 contains 13 residues. The CDR3 loop is CASRDRWIGGYTF. The CDR3 nucleotides read TGTGCCAGCCGGGACCGCTGGATCGGCGGCTACACCTTC.

The table lists this clonotype with a few counts. The V gene is TRBV20-1, the J gene TRBJ1-5; maybe TRBD1 (6 bases). The CDR3 is 15 residues long. Trimming took off 0 bases at V and 0 bases at J, with 9 bases between the two ends. Per the germline V gene, CDR1 is DFQATT and CDR2 is SNEGSKA (reference sequence). This chain's CDR3 is CSAREMGHSNQPQHF. CDR3 nucleotides: TGCAGTGCTAGAGAAATGGGACATAGCAATCAGCCCCAGCATTTT.